The sequence of this T cell receptor beta chain was determined in a study of T cell clusters in autoimmune cytopenias. This clonotype ranks as medium-sized in terms of frequency. Multiplex touch-down PCR amplified TRB using TRB-A and TRB-B pools in one tube. TCRdb reprocessed the multiplex PCR reads; each CDR3 protein has one entry and no DNA is given. This table lists 9,000 to 15,000 distinct CDR3 sequences. Germline V CDR1 and CDR2: SGHNT, YENEEA. The CDR3 loop spans 13 amino acids. Each sample's input was approximately 270 ng genomic DNA, approximately 37,500 genome equivalents. These data were also filed under a second study, of T cell repertoires in aging, cancer and after chemotherapy.

This chain links TRBV11-3 with TRBJ2-2. The origin of this receptor is a human donor in good health. The specimen was peripheral blood. The CDR3 sequence: CASSANWSGELFF. Together with reference TRBV11-3 and TRBJ2-2, the CDR3 gives the full variable domain: EAGVVQSPRYKIIEKKQPVAFWCNPISGHNTLYWYLQNLGQGPELLIRYENEEAVDDSQLPKDRFSAERLKGVDSTLKIQPAELGDSAVYLCASSANWSGELFFGEGSRLTVL.